This entry lists 24 T cell receptor beta chains sequenced from one sample in a study of T cell changes during pregnancy in multiple sclerosis. The data were produced by immunoSEQ multiplex PCR, yet TCRdb's version contains in-frame clones alone and is incomplete. The sample holds roughly 100,000 clones, 92% seen once. This material consisted of peripheral blood, taken after pregnancy. The receptor set was obtained from a female donor with multiple sclerosis, enrolled in a pregnancy study.

This clone has only one observation. This chain joins TRBV7-2 and TRBJ1-3; 9 bases match TRBD1. CDR3 size: 14 residues. Germline trimming cut 3 bases from V and 8 bases from J; bases unmatched to any gene: 5. Germline CDR1 and CDR2: SGHTA and FQGNSA. The CDR3 loop reads CASSFQTGGYTIYF. The CDR3 DNA sequence: TGTGCCAGCAGCTTTCAGACAGGGGGGTACACCATATATTTT. The full variable domain, completed using reference TRBV7-2 and TRBJ1-3, is GAGVSQSPSNKVTEKGKDVELRCDPISGHTALYWYRQSLGQGLEFLIYFQGNSAPDKSGLPSDRFSAERTGGSVSTLTIQRTQQEDSAVYLCASSFQTGGYTIYFGEGSWLTVV.

V usage is TRBV30 and J usage is TRBJ2-2; D gene unclear. Trimming removed 3 bases from V and 3 bases from J, with 5 bases in between. This CDR3 has 12 residues. Germline values: CDR1 GTSNPN, CDR2 SVGIG (reference sequence). CDR3 sequence: CAWSRHTGELFF. CDR3 bases: TGTGCCTGGAGCCGTCACACCGGGGAGCTGTTTTTT.

This chain's CDR3 is CASSASGRKGHWADTQYF. The CDR3 DNA reads TGTGCCAGCAGCGCTAGCGGGAGGAAGGGGCACTGGGCAGATACGCAGTATTTT. The chain employs TRBV9 and TRBJ2-3, with 11 nucleotides matching TRBD2. The CDR3 spans 18 residues. Trimming cost V 3 bases and J 4 bases; bases outside gene matches: 13. The germline V gene encodes CDR1 SGDLS and CDR2 YYNGEE.

The chain has TRBV4-1 and TRBJ1-1; a possible D gene is TRBD1 (5 bases). V lost 0 bases, J lost 8 bases, and 13 bases lay in between. Germline CDR1 and CDR2: MGHRA and YSYEKL. CDR3 size: 14 residues. CDR3 residues: CASSQDAGLREAFF. The CDR3 DNA sequence: TGCGCCAGCAGCCAAGATGCGGGACTTCGGGAAGCTTTCTTT.

The chain couples TRBV2 to TRBJ2-1; D unresolved. CDR3 length equals 20 residues. The V end was cut by 1 base, the J end by 1 base, with 23 bases between. Germline V gene lookup returns CDR1 SNHLY and CDR2 FYNNEI. CDR3 DNA sequence: TGTGCCAGCAGTGAAGACCACCCGAACAGCCCGGTTCGGTCCTACAATGAGCAGTTCTTC. It encodes CASSEDHPNSPVRSYNEQFF.

This rearrangement joins TRBV27 to TRBJ1-1; 7 bases align to TRBD1. V lost 1 base and J lost 5; bases outside the gene matches: 13. The germline CDR1 and CDR2 sequences are MNHEY and SMNVEV (reference sequence). This CDR3 spans 17 amino acids. CDR3 amino acids: CASSLFKGEGARTEAFF. The CDR3 region has the DNA TGTGCCAGCAGTTTATTTAAGGGAGAGGGGGCGAGGACTGAAGCTTTCTTT.

In this sample, this clone turned up once. The gene calls are TRBV23-1 and TRBJ2-5, with D possibly being TRBD1 (6 bases). TRBV23-1 is annotated as an ORF whose role is uncertain. V was clipped by 0 bases and J by 2 bases, with 19 bases between them. This CDR3 is built from 18 residues. The CDR3 sequence is CASSQSCHPDSGQETQYF. CDR3 DNA sequence: TGCGCCAGCAGTCAATCCTGCCATCCGGACAGTGGTCAAGAGACCCAGTACTTC.

J is TRBJ1-2 and V is TRBV27, with TRBD1 matching over 9 bases. CDR3 length: 14 amino acids. Germline values: CDR1 MNHEY, CDR2 SMNVEV (reference sequence). With V trimmed by 6 bases and J by 4 bases, 6 bases remained unmatched. CDR3 amino acids: CASSYVDRGYGYTF. The CDR3 coding sequence is TGTGCCAGCAGCTACGTGGACAGGGGCTATGGCTACACCTTC.

J is TRBJ1-1 and V is TRBV11-2, with 7 positions matching TRBD1. Germline lookup yields CDR1 SGHAT and CDR2 FQNNGV. This CDR3 spans 15 amino acids. The J segment lost 4 bases and the V segment lost 5 bases, leaving 10 bases of the junction unmatched. The CDR3, as DNA: TGTGCCAGCAGCCCTCTGGGACAGACCTCCACTGAAGCTTTCTTT. This codes for CASSPLGQTSTEAFF.

The chain combines TRBV19 with TRBJ2-2, with D possibly matching TRBD2 (7 bases). This CDR3 contains 16 residues. CDR1 is LNHDA, CDR2 SQIVND, per germline (reference sequence). The V end lost 3 bases, the J end lost 4 bases, and 15 bases lay between the germline ends. The DNA for the CDR3 is TGTGCCAGTAGTATGTTGCCGGGGGGCGGCACCGGGGAGCTGTTTTTT. Amino acids: CASSMLPGGGTGELFF.

The chain is built from TRBV7-9 and TRBJ2-5, with 8 bases aligning to TRBD1. J gave up 4 bases and V 1 base, and 11 bases lay outside the gene matches. Germline CDR1 is SEHNR and CDR2 is FQNEAQ (reference sequence). The CDR3 is 17 residues long. This CDR3 is CASSLGEDRGLGETQYF. CDR3 DNA: TGTGCCAGCAGCTTAGGGGAAGACAGGGGTTTGGGAGAGACCCAGTACTTC.

The rearrangement joins TRBV18 to TRBJ1-1, with D perhaps TRBD1 (6 bases). Germline V gene sequence: CDR1 KGHSH, CDR2 LQKENI. This CDR3 is built from 17 residues. V shed 3 bases and J shed 1 base, with 18 bases lying between them. CDR3 DNA sequence: TGTGCCAGCTCACCCAGGGGTACTACTTTGACGAACACTGAAGCTTTCTTT. Protein sequence: CASSPRGTTLTNTEAFF.

J is TRBJ2-5 and V is TRBV9; no clear D. The V and J ends lost 3 bases and 7 bases respectively, with 13 bases between them. This CDR3 has 13 residues. The germline gives CDR1 SGDLS, CDR2 YYNGEE. The CDR3: CASSAFSFGTQYF. CDR3 coding DNA: TGTGCCAGCAGCGCTTTTAGTTTCGGGACCCAGTACTTC.

The V and J genes are TRBV4-1 and TRBJ2-1; D may be TRBD1 (5 bases). CDR1 is MGHRA, CDR2 YSYEKL, per germline. The CDR3 length is 15 residues. V lost 1 base to trimming and J lost 1 base, with 8 bases between them. The CDR3 coding sequence is TGCGCCAGCAGCCAAGTAGGGGTTTCCTACAATGAGCAGTTCTTC. Its protein is CASSQVGVSYNEQFF.

The chain carries TRBV7-9 and TRBJ1-2; D gene uncertain. The CDR3 extends over 13 amino acids. The V gene lost 5 bases and the J gene lost 4 bases, with 11 bases spanning the gap. In germline, CDR1 is SEHNR, CDR2 FQNEAQ (reference sequence). This chain's CDR3 is CASSRGALYGYTF. CDR3 sequence (DNA): TGTGCCAGCAGCCGCGGCGCCCTCTATGGCTACACCTTC.

The rearrangement uses TRBV19 and TRBJ2-2, with D unclear. The CDR3 is 13 amino acids. Germline V lookup: CDR1 LNHDA, CDR2 SQIVND (reference sequence). The V end was cut by 5 bases, the J end by 4 bases, with 8 bases between. CDR3 bases: TGTGCCAGTAGTTTACTTAGCACCGGGGAGCTGTTTTTT. Amino acids: CASSLLSTGELFF.

This clone has just one count. The rearrangement uses TRBV10-3 and TRBJ2-1, with 10 positions matching TRBD1. This CDR3 spans 14 amino acids. With 8 bases clipped from V and 7 bases from J, the junction kept 8 bases outside the gene matches. CDR1 and CDR2 (germline): ENHRY, SYGVKD. The CDR3 loop is CAIGPGQGRNEQFF. The CDR3 nucleotides read TGTGCCATCGGCCCGGGACAGGGGCGGAATGAGCAGTTCTTC.

This rearrangement joins TRBV21-1 to TRBJ1-1; whether TRBD1, the table's D call, matches the DNA was not checked. TRBV21-1 is a listed pseudogene. The CDR3 spans 15 residues. The CDR3 is CASSKRQGRRTEAFF. The CDR3, as DNA: TGTGCCAGCAGCAAAAGGCAGGGCCGTAGGACTGAAGCTTTCTTT.

The rearrangement joins TRBV4-3 to TRBJ1-2; D is undetermined. The CDR3 runs 13 residues. V was clipped by 0 bases and J by 5 bases, with 7 bases between them. CDR1 is LGHNA, CDR2 YSLEER, per germline. The CDR3 sequence: CASSQDGPYGYTF. CDR3 nucleotide sequence: TGCGCCAGCAGCCAAGATGGGCCTTATGGCTACACCTTC.

This chain links TRBV7-3 with TRBJ2-3; the D is unclear. CDR1 SGHTA and CDR2 FQGTGA come from the germline V gene. Trimming shortened V by 5 bases and J by 4 bases, and 10 bases separated the two germline ends. The CDR3 spans 13 residues. This chain's CDR3 is CASSAVSADTQYF. The CDR3 nucleotides read TGTGCCAGCAGCGCAGTGAGCGCAGATACGCAGTATTTT. Together with reference TRBV7-3 and TRBJ2-3, the CDR3 gives the full variable domain: GAGVSQTPSNKVTEKGKYVELRCDPISGHTALYWYRQSLGQGPEFLIYFQGTGAADDSGLPNDRFFAVRPEGSVSTLKIQRTERGDSAVYLCASSAVSADTQYFGPGTRLTVL.

The rearrangement joins TRBV28 to TRBJ1-2; D gene uncertain. Germline assignment: CDR1 MDHEN and CDR2 SYDVKM. The germline V and J ends were trimmed by 2 bases and 7 bases, with 11 bases remaining between them. The CDR3 is 13 amino acids. The CDR3: CASSLGELSGYTF. CDR3 bases: TGTGCCAGCAGTTTAGGGGAGTTGAGTGGCTACACCTTC.

This chain joins TRBV5-8 and TRBJ1-3, with TRBD1 identical over 7 bases. The CDR3 contains 14 residues. CDR1 and CDR2 from the germline V gene are SGHTS and YDEGEE. V gave up 4 bases and J gave up 4 bases; unmatched junction bases: 5. CDR3 protein: CASSRGGAGNTIYF. Written as DNA, the CDR3 is TGTGCCAGCAGCCGAGGGGGCGCGGGAAACACCATATATTTT.

The V gene is TRBV2, the J gene TRBJ1-4, with D tentatively TRBD1 (6 bases). Trimming shortened V by 7 bases and J by 0 bases, and 9 bases separated the two germline ends. Germline CDR1 and CDR2: SNHLY and FYNNEI. CDR3 length equals 14 residues. Here the CDR3 reads CASNRQATNEKLFF. CDR3 in DNA: TGTGCCAGCAACCGACAGGCAACTAATGAAAAACTGTTTTTT.

The chain carries TRBV4-2 and TRBJ2-5; perhaps TRBD2 as D (6 bases). Germline V lookup: CDR1 LGHNA, CDR2 YNFKEQ. This CDR3 is built from 15 residues. V lost 4 bases and J lost 6, with 18 bases in between. CDR3: CASSRTWEGGQTQYF. The CDR3 bases are TGTGCCAGCAGCCGAACTTGGGAAGGAGGGCAGACCCAGTACTTC.